The clone carrying this TCR beta chain was recorded at least ten times. Its specificity is unknown. Authors of the study amplified TCR beta CDR3 regions from RNA transcripts. HTBI primers were employed in a first-round RT-PCR of the TCR CDR3. TCRdb analysed the multiplex PCR reads with MiXCR anew, one entry per CDR3 protein. The top ten hold around 7.9% of the sample, which has under 300,000 distinct CDR3 sequences, approximately 12% seen once. This sample was taken from a study of T cells in Graves' hyperthyroidism and ophthalmopathy. Study-wide context: Peripheral blood collection took place at initial diagnosis, before any treatment. General study results and limits: Also found in blood were most expanded thyroid clonotypes above 0.001.

Germline V gene lookup returns CDR1 SGHVS and CDR2 FNYEAQ. Trimming cost V 6 bases and J 4 bases, with 17 bases left between them. This CDR3 has 15 residues. The source is a woman aged 25 to 45 with Graves' hyperthyroidism that later progressed to Graves' ophthalmopathy. The chain joins TRBV7-6 to TRBJ2-3, with TRBD1 as a possible D gene (5 bases). The sample comprised blood. For the CDR3, the DNA is TGTGCCAGCAGTCCATACGACAGTCAGGCAGATACGCAGTATTTT. This codes for CASSPYDSQADTQYF.